The text below deals with one TCR beta chain. This CDR3 contains 16 residues. The germline V gene has CDR1 SGHRS and CDR2 YFSETQ. V shed 0 bases and J 3 bases; nucleotides not matched to a gene: 8. Sequencing was performed with immunoSEQ multiplex PCR; in TCRdb, only in-frame clones are kept and a portion is missing. Of roughly 46,000 clones listed, about 91% are singletons. This specimen belongs to a study of T cell changes during pregnancy in multiple sclerosis. The clonotype was recovered from a female donor with multiple sclerosis, enrolled in a pregnancy study. The sample here was peripheral blood, taken in the third trimester of pregnancy. This chain links TRBV5-1 with TRBJ1-1; 7 nucleotides align to TRBD1. The CDR3 loop is CASSLAGQPSDTEAFF. In nucleotides, the CDR3 is TGCGCCAGCAGCTTGGCGGGACAGCCCTCAGACACTGAAGCTTTCTTT.